This T cell receptor beta chain comes out of a study of cytomegalovirus exposure and HLA in healthy donors. Details on this clone: Its target is unknown.

Study observations and caveats: It was about 180 TCR beta chains that were listed as cytomegalovirus-associated.

60 Vbeta and 13 Jbeta primers were used in PCR. The method was immunoSEQ multiplex PCR; TCRdb's version includes in-frame clones alone and lacks a portion of them. The profile shows 180,000 or so clones, about four fifths of them singletons. The sequenced sample was PBMCs. This clonotype was sampled from a boy aged 2 to 10 in good health and CMV-seronegative.

In DNA form, the CDR3 reads TGTGCCAGCAGCTTGGGACAGGGCTCTGGAAACACCATATATTTT. Protein: CASSLGQGSGNTIYF. The chain has TRBV7-4 and TRBJ1-3, with 9 bases matching TRBD1. V dropped 3 bases and J dropped 0; count of bases not matched to a gene: 0. Germline V CDR1 and CDR2: SGHVT, SQSDAQ. There are 15 residues in the CDR3.